This paragraph reports one TCR beta chain. Its antigen is still unknown. This sample was included in a study of cytomegalovirus exposure and HLA in healthy donors. On the study more broadly: Of over 300 genotyped donors, more than 70% clustered with self-reported Caucasian donors.

The study's findings and limits: Cytomegalovirus association was assigned to approximately 180 TCR beta chains. The productive fraction for most TCR beta V segments was about 90% or about 30% in an earlier analysis.

PCR used 60 Vbeta primers and 13 Jbeta primers. This table comes from immunoSEQ multiplex PCR, and its TCRdb copy is limited to in-frame clones, with some not included. The data contain around 220,000 clones, around 79% of them seen just once; the ten biggest clones take up about 0.2%. The sample consisted of PBMCs. The TCR comes from a girl aged 2 to 9 in good health and CMV-seronegative.

CDR3 protein: CASSQDRAGVYEQYF. In nucleotides, the CDR3 is TGCGCCAGCAGCCAAGACCGGGCCGGGGTCTACGAGCAGTACTTC. The gene calls are TRBV4-1 and TRBJ2-7; D is possibly TRBD2 (5 bases). The length of the CDR3 is 15 residues. Germline CDR1 is MGHRA and CDR2 is YSYEKL. The V end lost 0 bases, the J end lost 3 bases, and 12 bases lay between the germline ends.